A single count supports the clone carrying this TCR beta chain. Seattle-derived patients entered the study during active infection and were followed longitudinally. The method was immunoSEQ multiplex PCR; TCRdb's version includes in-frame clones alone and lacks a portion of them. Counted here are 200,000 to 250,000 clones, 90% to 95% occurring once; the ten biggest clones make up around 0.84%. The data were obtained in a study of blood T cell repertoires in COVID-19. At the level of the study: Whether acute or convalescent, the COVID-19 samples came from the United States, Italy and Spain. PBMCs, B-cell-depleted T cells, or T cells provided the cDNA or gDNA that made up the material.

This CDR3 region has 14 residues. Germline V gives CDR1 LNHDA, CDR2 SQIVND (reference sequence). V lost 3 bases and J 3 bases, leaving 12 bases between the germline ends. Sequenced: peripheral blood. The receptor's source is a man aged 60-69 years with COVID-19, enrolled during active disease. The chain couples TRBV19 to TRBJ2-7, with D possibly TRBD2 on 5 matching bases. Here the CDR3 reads CASSIASDYYEQYF. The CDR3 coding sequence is TGTGCCAGTAGTATTGCGAGCGACTACTACGAGCAGTACTTC.